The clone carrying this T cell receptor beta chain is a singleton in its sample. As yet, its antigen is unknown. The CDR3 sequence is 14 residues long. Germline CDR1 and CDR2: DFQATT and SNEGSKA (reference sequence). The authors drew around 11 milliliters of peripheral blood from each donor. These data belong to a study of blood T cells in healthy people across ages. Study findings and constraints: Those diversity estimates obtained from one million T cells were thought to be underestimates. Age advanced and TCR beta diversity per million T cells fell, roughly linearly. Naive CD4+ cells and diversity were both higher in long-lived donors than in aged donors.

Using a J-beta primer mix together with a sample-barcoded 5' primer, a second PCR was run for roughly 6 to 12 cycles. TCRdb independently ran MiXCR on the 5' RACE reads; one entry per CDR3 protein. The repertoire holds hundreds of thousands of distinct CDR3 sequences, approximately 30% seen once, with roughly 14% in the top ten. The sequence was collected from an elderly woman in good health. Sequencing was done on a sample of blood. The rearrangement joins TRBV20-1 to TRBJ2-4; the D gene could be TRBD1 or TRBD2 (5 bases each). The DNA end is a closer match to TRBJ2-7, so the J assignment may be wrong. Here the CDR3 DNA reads TGCAGTGCTAGGCCTCGGGGCAGGCCCTACGAGCAGTACTTC. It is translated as CSARPRGRPYEQYF.